These T cell receptor beta chains were read from a single sample in a study of CD8 T cells in Susac syndrome. TCRdb re-called the immunoSEQ multiplex PCR reads with MiXCR, one entry per CDR3 protein. Found here are about 300,000 distinct CDR3 sequences, 85% of them singletons; the top ten hold over 0.095%. Sequenced material: CD8+ T cells from PBMCs. Receptors were obtained from a human donor with multiple sclerosis. Both conserved end residues are part of each CDR3. A D gene is named only where the DNA matches it firmly. Size values are once, few and many counts, or a class for expanded clones, and some rows have none.

>TRBJ1-5|few|TRBV27|.
TGTGCCAGCAGCCAAGGGGCCGGAGGGAGCAATCAGCCCCAGCATTTT
CASSQGAGGSNQPQHF
>TRBJ1-6|few|TRBV6-5|.
TGTGCCAGCAGTTACTCGGATTTGGCAAGGGGTTCACCCCTCCACTTT
CASSYSDLARGSPLHF
>TRBJ2-1|.|TRBV27|TRBD2
TGTGCCAGCAGTGGACTAGCGGGAGGGAGTGAGCAGTTCTTC
CASSGLAGGSEQFF
>TRBJ2-7|.|TRBV27|TRBD1
TGTGCCAGCAGTTATCGTCGACAGGGCACCTACGAGCAGTACTTC
CASSYRRQGTYEQYF
>TRBJ2-7|once|TRBV6-5|TRBD2
TGTGCCAGCAGTTACTTTAGCGGGAGCTCCTACGAGCAGTACTTC
CASSYFSGSSYEQYF
>TRBJ1-5|.|TRBV6-1|.
TGTGCCAGCAGTGAATTTATTGGGTACCAGCCCCAGCATTTT
CASSEFIGYQPQHF
>TRBJ2-3|.|TRBV28|TRBD2
TGTGCCAGCAGTTTATTAACTAGCGGGAGGTTTACAGATACGCAGTATTTT
CASSLLTSGRFTDTQYF
>TRBJ1-4|.|TRBV20-1|.
TGCAGTGCTGTACCCCTACTGCTATCAACTAATGAAAAACTGTTTTTT
CSAVPLLLSTNEKLFF
>TRBJ1-2|once|TRBV25-1|.
TGTGCCAGCAGTGAGATAGTGGAGGGGAGCGGCTACACCTTC
CASSEIVEGSGYTF
>TRBJ1-1|.|TRBV28|.
TGTGCCAGCAGTCGCCCGTCAAAAAACACTGAAGCTTTCTTT
CASSRPSKNTEAFF
>TRBJ1-2|.|TRBV12-3/TRBV12-4|TRBD1
TGTGCCAGCAGTTTTAGACAGGGGGCAGGCTATGGCTACACCTTC
CASSFRQGAGYGYTF
>TRBJ1-1|.|TRBV7-9|.
TGTGCCAGCAGCTTAGCGCCGGTGTTTCGGGAAGACACTGAAGCTTTCTTT
CASSLAPVFREDTEAFF
>TRBJ2-7|few|TRBV9|.
TGTGCCAGCAGCGTAGGGGGCCTGGGTAGGCCCTCCTACGAGCAGTACTTC
CASSVGGLGRPSYEQYF
>TRBJ2-6|once|TRBV28|.
TGTGCCAGCTGGGGACGGGAGCCGTCCTCTGGGGCCAACGTCCTGACTTTC
CASWGREPSSGANVLTF
>TRBJ2-7|few|TRBV20-1|.
TGCAGTGCTCGGGACTCCTACGAGCAGTACTTC
CSARDSYEQYF
>TRBJ1-2|once|TRBV7-9|.
TGTGCCAGCAGCTTCGACAGAACCAAGACGAATGGCTACACCTTC
CASSFDRTKTNGYTF
>TRBJ2-3|.|TRBV7-8|TRBD2
TGTGCCAGCAGCTTAGACCCCACTAGCGGAGCTACAGATACGCAGTATTTT
CASSLDPTSGATDTQYF
>TRBJ1-1|.|TRBV27|.
TGTGCCAGCAGTTTTCGCCCCGAGAACACTGAAGCTTTCTTT
CASSFRPENTEAFF
>TRBJ1-1|.|TRBV29-1|.
TGCAGCGCCGGACCCGGAGCCATGAACACTGAAGCTTTCTTT
CSAGPGAMNTEAFF
>TRBJ2-7|.|TRBV2|.
TGTGCCAGCAGGCCGACTTTTTACGAGCAGTACTTC
CASRPTFYEQYF
>TRBJ2-3|.|TRBV28|TRBD2
TGTGCCAGCAGTTTCGTAGTAGCGGGAGGATCGGATACGCAGTATTTT
CASSFVVAGGSDTQYF
>TRBJ1-2|.|TRBV6-5|.
TGTGCCAGCAGTTACTTGGCCGGGGGGGGCGGCTGGGAGGGCTACACCTTC
CASSYLAGGGGWEGYTF
>TRBJ2-1|.|TRBV20-1|.
TGCAGTGCTAGAGAACCAGCGGGTGTCTACAATGAGCAGTTCTTC
CSAREPAGVYNEQFF
>TRBJ1-2|.|TRBV4-1|.
TGCGCCAGCACCGTTGTGGGGGAAGGATATGGCTACACCTTC
CASTVVGEGYGYTF
>TRBJ2-7|.|TRBV27|TRBD1
TGTGCCAGCAGTTTTGGGGACAGGAACGGGATTCTCGAGCAGTACTTC
CASSFGDRNGILEQYF
>TRBJ1-5|.|TRBV6-6|.
TGTGCCAGCAGTTACAAAGCCAGGGACACAGATACGCAGCATTTT
CASSYKARDTDTQHF
>TRBJ2-7|.|TRBV7-9|TRBD2
TGTGCCAGCAGCTTACCTGTTTTTGAGCGGGAGGGAACCTACGAGCAGTACTTC
CASSLPVFEREGTYEQYF
>TRBJ2-2|once|TRBV20-1|TRBD1
TGCAGTGCTAAGCCAGGGGGCCCGAACACCGGGGAGCTGTTTTTT
CSAKPGGPNTGELFF
>TRBJ2-5|.|TRBV27|TRBD2
TGTGCCAGCAGTTTGAGACGACACTTATCGGGGGGGTCCCAGTACTTC
CASSLRRHLSGGSQYF
>TRBJ2-7|.|TRBV29-1|TRBD2
TGCAGCGTTAGGGTCCCGGGACTAGCAAACGAGCAGTACTTC
CSVRVPGLANEQYF
>TRBJ2-4|.|TRBV7-9|TRBD2
TGTGCCAGCAGCTTAGCAAGACTAGCTGAGGCCAAAAACATTCAGTACTTC
CASSLARLAEAKNIQYF
>TRBJ1-5|.|TRBV5-8|TRBD1
TGTGCCAGCAGCTCCGGGACAGGGGTCAATCAGCCCCAGCATTTT
CASSSGTGVNQPQHF
>TRBJ2-2|.|TRBV29-1|TRBD1
TGCAGCGTCTTGACAGGGGACACCGGGGAGCTGTTTTTT
CSVLTGDTGELFF
>TRBJ2-5|.|TRBV2|.
TGTGCCAGCAGGGTTTCAGAAGGCCGTCAAGAGACCCAGTACTTC
CASRVSEGRQETQYF
>TRBJ1-4|.|TRBV7-2|.
TGTGCCAGCAGCTTAAAGTACAGGGTGTCAACTAATGAAAAACTGTTTTTT
CASSLKYRVSTNEKLFF
>TRBJ1-4|.|TRBV3-1|TRBD1
TGTGCCAGCAGCCAAGCGGGACAGTTTGCAACTAATGAAAAACTGTTTTTT
CASSQAGQFATNEKLFF
>TRBJ1-1|.|TRBV9|.
TGTGCCAGCAGCGTAGGGGGAGGGATTAACACTGAAGCTTTCTTT
CASSVGGGINTEAFF